A single sample gave rise to the 17 T cell receptor beta chains below, sequenced in a study of blood T cell repertoires in COVID-19 (dated by TCRdb to 2020 to 2022). The library relied on the immunoSEQ multiplex PCR assay. The immuneACCESS repertoire file appears here via TCRdb, limited to in-frame rearrangements. These files lack a portion of the clones; in checked studies, under half of the deficit traces to unresolved V genes, and the cause of the others is not known. The sample records around 71,000 clones, approximately 83% of which are singletons. 6.9% of the sample goes to the ten largest clones. The specimen was peripheral blood. The origin of the receptors is a man aged 25-45 years with COVID-19, enrolled during active disease.

The CDR3 protein is CATSEGTGRRTEAFF. The CDR3 nucleotides read TGTGCCACCAGTGAGGGGACAGGGAGGCGTACTGAAGCTTTCTTT. V is TRBV24-1 and J is TRBJ1-1, with TRBD1 matching over 9 bases. This CDR3 contains 15 residues. J gave up 5 bases and V 4 bases, and 7 bases lay outside the gene matches. Germline CDR1 KGHDR, CDR2 SFDVKD.

V and J are TRBV30 and TRBJ2-2; D ambiguous. The ends were cut back, 2 bases at V and 8 bases at J, with 12 bases in the middle. Germline V CDR1 and CDR2: GTSNPN, SVGIG (reference sequence). The CDR3 has 13 amino acids. The CDR3 region is CAWSSQLRGELFF. In nucleotides, the CDR3 is TGTGCCTGGAGTAGTCAGTTGAGGGGGGAGCTGTTTTTT.

The chain joins TRBV5-1 to TRBJ1-1, with D possibly matching TRBD1 (5 bases). Germline V CDR1 and CDR2: SGHRS, YFSETQ. With 4 bases removed from V and 0 bases from J, the gap between germline ends came to 19 bases. The CDR3 is 17 residues long. Here the CDR3 DNA reads TGCGCCAGCAGCAAGGGCGTGGGGGGAAGTGTGAACACTGAAGCTTTCTTT. This sequence encodes CASSKGVGGSVNTEAFF.

The sample holds a few counts of this clone. This chain connects TRBV6-5 to TRBJ1-5; D is perhaps TRBD1 (5 bases). The germline CDR1 and CDR2 sequences are MNHEY and SVGAGI. The CDR3 is 15 residues long. Trimming left V 7 bases short and J 0 bases short, with 13 bases between. In DNA form, the CDR3 reads TGTGCCAGCACTCCAGCAGGGCTTAGCAATCAGCCCCAGCATTTT. Its protein product is CASTPAGLSNQPQHF.

The chain has TRBV24-1 and TRBJ2-1; 13 bases line up with TRBD2. This CDR3 is built from 18 residues. V was clipped by 7 bases and J by 1 base; unmatched bases: 9. Germline V gene sequence: CDR1 KGHDR, CDR2 SFDVKD. The CDR3 spells CATRGTRTSGSSYNEQFF. The CDR3 DNA reads as TGTGCCACCAGAGGAACCCGGACTAGCGGGAGTTCCTACAATGAGCAGTTCTTC.

V and J are TRBV19 and TRBJ1-1; D uncertain. The CDR3 contains 13 residues. CDR1 and CDR2 from the germline V gene are LNHDA and SQIVND (reference sequence). V shed 5 bases and J shed 0 bases, with 7 bases lying between them. CDR3 residues: CASSWLMNTEAFF. For the CDR3, the DNA is TGTGCCAGTAGTTGGCTGATGAACACTGAAGCTTTCTTT.

V usage is TRBV11-2 and J usage is TRBJ2-1; 13 bases fit TRBD2. CDR1 is SGHAT, CDR2 FQNNGV, per germline. J gave up 10 bases and V 5 bases, and 8 bases lay outside the gene matches. The CDR3 is 15 amino acids. The CDR3 spells CASSPYGLAGDEQFF. In nucleotides, the CDR3 is TGTGCCAGCAGCCCCTATGGACTAGCGGGAGACGAGCAGTTCTTC.

The genes are TRBV7-2 and TRBJ2-2, with TRBD2 identical over 11 bases. CDR1 and CDR2 from the germline V gene are SGHTA and FQGNSA. With 5 bases clipped from V and 6 bases from J, the junction kept 8 bases outside the gene matches. CDR3 length equals 16 residues. The CDR3 protein is CASSPRPGLAAGELFF. In DNA, the CDR3 is TGTGCCAGCAGCCCCAGGCCGGGACTAGCGGCCGGGGAGCTGTTTTTT.

This rearrangement joins TRBV5-1 to TRBJ2-1, with D possibly matching TRBD1 (7 bases). The CDR3 consists of 14 residues. The ends were cut back, 0 bases at V and 7 bases at J, with 11 bases in the middle. Germline-derived CDR1 and CDR2 are SGHRS and YFSETQ. CDR3 region: CASSLVPGGNEQFF. The CDR3 region has the DNA TGCGCCAGCAGCTTGGTCCCAGGGGGGAATGAGCAGTTCTTC.

The chain uses TRBV9 and TRBJ1-2; possible D gene TRBD1, 6 bases. Germline V gene lookup returns CDR1 SGDLS and CDR2 YYNGEE. Trimming took off 0 bases at V and 3 bases at J, with 9 bases between the two ends. There are 14 residues in the CDR3. The CDR3 spells CASSVASGDYGYTF. For the CDR3, the DNA is TGTGCCAGCAGCGTAGCTTCAGGGGACTATGGCTACACCTTC.

The rearrangement links TRBV12-5 to TRBJ2-1; the D is unclear. Trimming pared 3 bases from V and 0 bases from J, leaving 15 bases between. The CDR3 sequence is 17 residues long. Germline V gene sequence: CDR1 LGHNT, CDR2 FRNRAP. CDR3 amino acids: CASGFSPTASSYNEQFF. The CDR3 DNA reads as TGTGCTAGTGGTTTTTCCCCCACTGCGAGCTCCTACAATGAGCAGTTCTTC.

This chain joins TRBV28 and TRBJ2-4, with 9 bases aligning to TRBD1. After removal of 8 bases from V and 0 bases from J, the junction contained 5 bases not matched to a gene. There are 15 residues in the CDR3. Germline V lookup: CDR1 MDHEN, CDR2 SYDVKM. DNA of the CDR3: TGTGCCAGCGGCAGACAGGGGGTAGCCAAAAACATTCAGTACTTC. Translating it yields CASGRQGVAKNIQYF. The full variable domain, rest sourced from reference TRBV28 and TRBJ2-4, is DVKVTQSSRYLVKRTGEKVFLECVQDMDHENMFWYRQDPGLGLRLIYFSYDVKMKEKGDIPEGYSVSREKKERFSLILESASTNQTSMYLCASGRQGVAKNIQYFGAGTRLSVL.

The chain carries TRBV7-9 and TRBJ2-3, with 9 bases matching TRBD1. CDR3 size: 15 residues. CDR1 and CDR2 (germline): SEHNR, FQNEAQ (reference sequence). V was clipped by 6 bases and J by 6 bases; unmatched bases: 10. The CDR3 reads CASRFPGQGRDTQYF. For the CDR3, the DNA is TGTGCCAGCAGATTCCCGGGACAGGGACGGGATACGCAGTATTTT.

The chain combines TRBV29-1 with TRBJ1-2, with D perhaps TRBD1 (5 bases). CDR3 length equals 11 residues. In germline, CDR1 is SQVTM, CDR2 ANQGSEA. V lost 4 bases, J lost 6 bases, and 9 bases lay in between. CDR3 DNA: TGCAGCGTTGTGGGGCAGGATGGCTACACCTTC. Amino acids: CSVVGQDGYTF.

This rearrangement joins TRBV28 to TRBJ2-1; TRBD2 matches at 13 bases. The germline gives CDR1 MDHEN, CDR2 SYDVKM. CDR3 length: 16 amino acids. J gave up 13 bases and V 6 bases, and 15 bases lay outside the gene matches. CDR3 sequence: CASSQPGTSGTLVQFF. The CDR3, as DNA: TGTGCCAGCAGCCAACCGGGGACTAGCGGGACCTTAGTACAGTTCTTC. The full variable domain, completed using reference TRBV28 and TRBJ2-1, is DVKVTQSSRYLVKRTGEKVFLECVQDMDHENMFWYRQDPGLGLRLIYFSYDVKMKEKGDIPEGYSVSREKKERFSLILESASTNQTSMYLCASSQPGTSGTLVQFFGPGTRLTVL.

The rearrangement links TRBV2 to TRBJ2-7, with no clear D. Germline CDR1 and CDR2: SNHLY and FYNNEI. This CDR3 region has 12 residues. Trimming removed 3 bases at V and 3 bases at J, with 6 bases between. CDR3 in DNA: TGTGCCAGCAGTGAGAACATCTACGAGCAGTACTTC. Its protein product is CASSENIYEQYF.

CDR3 sequence (DNA): TGTGCCAGCAGCCAAGATACCAGCGGGGCGAACACCGGGGAGCTGTTTTTT. It encodes CASSQDTSGANTGELFF. The gene calls are TRBV4-2 and TRBJ2-2; 7 bases map to TRBD2. With 0 bases clipped from V and 0 bases from J, the junction kept 4 bases outside the gene matches. The CDR3 covers 17 residues. Per the germline V gene, CDR1 is LGHNA and CDR2 is YNFKEQ.